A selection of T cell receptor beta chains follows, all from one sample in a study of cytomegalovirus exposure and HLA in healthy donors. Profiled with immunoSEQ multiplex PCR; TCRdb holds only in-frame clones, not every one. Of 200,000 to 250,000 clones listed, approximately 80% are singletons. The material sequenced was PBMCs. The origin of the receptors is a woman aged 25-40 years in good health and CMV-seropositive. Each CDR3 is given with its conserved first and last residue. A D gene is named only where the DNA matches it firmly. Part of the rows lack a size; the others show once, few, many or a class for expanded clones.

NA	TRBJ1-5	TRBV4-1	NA	CASSHTGKGRNQPQHF	TGCGCCAGCAGCCATACAGGGAAGGGACGGAATCAGCCCCAGCATTTT
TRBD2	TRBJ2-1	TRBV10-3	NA	CAISRSGSSYNEQFF	TGTGCCATCAGTCGAAGCGGGAGCTCCTACAATGAGCAGTTCTTC
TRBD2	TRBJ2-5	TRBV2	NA	CASRRGLAGGPNSETQYF	TGTGCCAGCAGGAGGGGACTAGCGGGAGGGCCGAATTCGGAGACCCAGTACTTC
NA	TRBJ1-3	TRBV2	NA	CASSVTLFGGNTIYF	TGTGCCAGCAGTGTAACCTTGTTTGGCGGAAACACCATATATTTT
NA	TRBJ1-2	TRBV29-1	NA	CSVVTGTDYGYTF	TGCAGCGTTGTGACAGGTACTGACTATGGCTACACCTTC
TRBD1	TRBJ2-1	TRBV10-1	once	CASSGGTGGLEQFF	TGCGCCAGCAGTGGCGGGACAGGGGGCCTTGAGCAGTTCTTC
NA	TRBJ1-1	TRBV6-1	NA	CASWAAEAFF	TGTGCCAGCTGGGCAGCTGAAGCTTTCTTT
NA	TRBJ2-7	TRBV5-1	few	CASSFPGLEQYF	TGCGCCAGCAGCTTCCCCGGCCTGGAGCAGTACTTC
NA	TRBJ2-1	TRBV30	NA	CAWSVQAEGEQFF	TGTGCCTGGAGTGTACAAGCGGAGGGGGAGCAGTTCTTC
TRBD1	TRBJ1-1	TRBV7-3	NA	CASRIEEGAAEAFF	TGTGCCAGCAGAATTGAGGAGGGGGCGGCTGAAGCTTTCTTT
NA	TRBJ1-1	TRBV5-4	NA	CASSLAPSTEAFF	TGTGCCAGCAGCTTGGCCCCGAGCACTGAAGCTTTCTTT
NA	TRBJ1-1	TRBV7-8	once	CASSRKGAGRTEAFF	TGTGCCAGCAGCCGAAAAGGTGCAGGGAGGACTGAAGCTTTCTTT
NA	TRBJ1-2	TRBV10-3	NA	CAISEPSGRTDYGYTF	TGTGCCATCAGTGAGCCATCGGGACGGACCGACTATGGCTACACCTTC
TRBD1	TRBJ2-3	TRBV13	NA	CASSSRGTDTQYF	TGTGCCAGCAGTTCCAGGGGGACAGATACGCAGTATTTT
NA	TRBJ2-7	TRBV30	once	CAWSEGVFSYEQYF	TGTGCCTGGTCAGAGGGGGTGTTCTCCTACGAGCAGTACTTC
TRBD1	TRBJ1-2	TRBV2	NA	CASSGTQGVGYTF	TGTGCCAGCAGTGGGACCCAGGGGGTAGGCTACACCTTC
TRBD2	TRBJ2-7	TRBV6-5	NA	CASSGLAGEGEQYF	TGTGCCAGCAGTGGACTAGCGGGAGAGGGAGAGCAGTACTTC
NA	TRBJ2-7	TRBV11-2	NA	CASSLEVRKNSYEQYF	TGTGCCAGCAGCTTAGAGGTCAGGAAAAACTCCTACGAGCAGTACTTC
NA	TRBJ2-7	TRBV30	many	CAWSWTHYEQYF	TGTGCCTGGAGCTGGACGCACTACGAGCAGTACTTC
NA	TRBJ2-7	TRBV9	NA	CASSVAGGNEQYF	TGTGCCAGCAGCGTAGCCGGGGGAAACGAGCAGTACTTC
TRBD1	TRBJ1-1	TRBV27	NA	CASSPYDREGEAFF	TGTGCCAGCAGTCCGTACGACAGGGAGGGTGAAGCTTTCTTT
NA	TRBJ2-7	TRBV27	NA	CASSLSTAAREQYF	TGTGCCAGCAGTTTATCGACGGCAGCCCGCGAGCAGTACTTC
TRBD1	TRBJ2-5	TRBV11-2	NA	CASSLAGGYETQYF	TGTGCCAGCAGCTTAGCAGGGGGCTATGAGACCCAGTACTTC
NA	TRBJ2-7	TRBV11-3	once	CASSLARVGTYEQYF	TGTGCCAGCAGCTTAGCCCGGGTGGGGACCTACGAGCAGTACTTC
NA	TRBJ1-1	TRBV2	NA	CASKVSRNTEAFF	TGTGCCAGCAAGGTCTCGAGAAACACTGAAGCTTTCTTT
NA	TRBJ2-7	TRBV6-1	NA	CASGPPPYEQYF	TGTGCCAGCGGACCCCCTCCCTACGAGCAGTACTTC
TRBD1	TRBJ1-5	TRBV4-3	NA	CASSLRGGDQPQHF	TGCGCCAGCAGCCTCAGGGGGGGAGATCAGCCCCAGCATTTT
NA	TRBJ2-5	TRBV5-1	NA	CASSLEGSRETQYF	TGCGCCAGCAGCTTGGAAGGGTCGAGAGAGACCCAGTACTTC